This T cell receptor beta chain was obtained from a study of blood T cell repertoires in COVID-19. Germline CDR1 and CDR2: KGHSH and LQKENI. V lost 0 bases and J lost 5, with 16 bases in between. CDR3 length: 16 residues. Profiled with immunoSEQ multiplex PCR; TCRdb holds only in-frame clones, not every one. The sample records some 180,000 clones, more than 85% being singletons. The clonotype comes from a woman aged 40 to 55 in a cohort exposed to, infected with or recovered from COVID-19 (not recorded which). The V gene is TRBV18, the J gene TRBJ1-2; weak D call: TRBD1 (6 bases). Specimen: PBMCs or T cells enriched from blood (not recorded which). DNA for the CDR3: TGTGCCAGCTCACCACCGGTCACAGGGACCCAATATGGCTACACCTTC. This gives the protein CASSPPVTGTQYGYTF. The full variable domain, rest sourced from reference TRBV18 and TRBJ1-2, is NAGVMQNPRHLVRRRGQEARLRCSPMKGHSHVYWYRQLPEEGLKFMVYLQKENIIDESGMPKERFSAEFPKEGPSILRIQQVVRGDSAAYFCASSPPVTGTQYGYTFGSGTRLTVV.